The clone carrying this T cell receptor beta chain came up once. The antigen remains unidentified. Given the absence of the conserved phenylalanine or tryptophan at the CDR3 end, a read error is likely. Germline loops: CDR1 DFQATT, CDR2 SNEGSKA (reference sequence). The V gene lost 1 base and the J gene lost 6 bases, with 10 bases spanning the gap. This CDR3 has 12 amino acids. Researchers took RNA transcripts and amplified the TCR beta CDR3 regions from them. Researchers ran a first-round RT-PCR on the TCR CDR3 using the HTBI primer set. TCRdb reprocessed the multiplex PCR reads with MiXCR, giving one entry per CDR3 protein. The sample consists of about 570,000 distinct CDR3 sequences, approximately 15% of them appearing once. The data stem from a study of T cells in Graves' hyperthyroidism and ophthalmopathy. Overall study findings and caveats: Ophthalmopathy cases were set apart from stable hyperthyroidism by a 13 V-J model.

Graves' hyperthyroidism showing no ophthalmopathy progression within 18 months was considered stable. Newly diagnosed hyperthyroidism, duration under 2 months, in patients aged 18 to 65. This sequence was found in a woman aged 40 to 50 with Graves' hyperthyroidism. Material for sequencing was blood. This chain joins TRBV20-1 and TRBJ2-7; no definite D call. CDR3 nucleotide sequence: TGCAGTGCTAGAGCTAGAAGGGCCGAGCAGTACCTC. It codes for CSARARRAEQYL.